The 20 T cell receptor beta chains below all came from one sample that was sequenced in a study of monozygotic twins with inflammatory bowel disease. TCRdb reprocessed the 5' RACE reads and stores each CDR3 protein as one record, lacking DNA. The sample is made up of approximately 100,000 distinct CDR3 sequences, and the top ten hold less than 2% of it. Sequencing input: blood. The receptors here all came from a human donor with ulcerative colitis or Crohn's disease, or a healthy co-twin of an affected twin (not recorded which).

The genes are TRBV20-1 and TRBJ2-2. The CDR3 has 14 residues. The germline CDR1 and CDR2 sequences are DFQATT and SNEGSKA (reference sequence). CDR3 protein: CSARGYINTGELFF.

The V call is TRBV19, the J call TRBJ2-3; checking the TCRdb D call of TRBD1 is not possible without DNA. Germline CDR1 is LNHDA and CDR2 is SQIVND (reference sequence). The CDR3 is made up of 15 amino acids. The CDR3 spells CASSISPLPTDTQYF. Supplemented by reference TRBV19 and TRBJ2-3, the full variable domain reads DGGITQSPKYLFRKEGQNVTLSCEQNLNHDAMYWYRQDPGQGLRLIYYSQIVNDFQKGDIAEGYSVSREKKESFPLTVTSAQKNPTAFYLCASSISPLPTDTQYFGPGTRLTVL.

The rearrangement uses TRBV20-1 and TRBJ1-1. The CDR3 is 13 residues long. Germline lookup yields CDR1 DFQATT and CDR2 SNEGSKA (reference sequence). Here the CDR3 reads CSARDAVSGEAFF.

The chain recombines TRBV10-3 with TRBJ1-1. The CDR3 runs to 13 residues. The germline V gene has CDR1 ENHRY and CDR2 SYGVKD. The CDR3 here is CAISDIPNTEAFF.

The CDR3 here is CASSLGQTHTTTDTQYF. V usage is TRBV5-1 and J usage is TRBJ2-3. This CDR3 has 17 amino acids. Looked up from germline, CDR1 is SGHRS and CDR2 is YFSETQ.

The rearrangement links TRBV19 to TRBJ1-1; the TRBD1 assignment by TCRdb is unverifiable without DNA. CDR3 size: 12 residues. Per the germline V gene, CDR1 is LNHDA and CDR2 is SQIVND (reference sequence). CDR3 sequence reads: CASGQGLSEAFF.

The V call is TRBV6-1, the J call TRBJ2-2; TCRdb picks TRBD1, but there is no DNA to check that call. The CDR3 contains 16 residues. CDR1 and CDR2 from the germline V gene are MNHNS and SASEGT. CDR3 in amino acids: CTSSVYRGQSTGELFF.

The chain links TRBV6-4 to TRBJ2-3; absent DNA, TCRdb's TRBD1 call cannot be checked. Germline assignment: CDR1 MRHNA and CDR2 SNTAGT. The CDR3 consists of 12 residues. The CDR3 sequence: CASSEFGTVQYF.

The CDR3 loop is CASSLVSISYEQYF. This chain joins TRBV7-2 and TRBJ2-7. The V gene's germline CDR1 is SGHTA and CDR2 FQGNSA. There are 14 residues in the CDR3.

This sequence joins TRBV20-1 and TRBJ2-3; TCRdb selects TRBD1, and the lack of DNA leaves this call unchecked. Germline V gene sequence: CDR1 DFQATT, CDR2 SNEGSKA (reference sequence). The CDR3 loop spans 12 amino acids. CDR3 sequence: CSASLGRDTQYF.

The chain is built from TRBV12-3 or TRBV12-4 and TRBJ2-7; TCRdb gives TRBD1 as the D gene, but with no DNA this cannot be confirmed. This CDR3 spans 15 amino acids. CDR3 sequence reads: CASSFPGQGADEQYF.

This chain connects TRBV3-1 to TRBJ1-5. CDR1 and CDR2 from the germline V gene are LGHDT and YNNKEL (reference sequence). The CDR3 has 13 residues. CDR3 sequence: CASSQDRGQPQHF.

The V gene is TRBV3-1, the J gene TRBJ2-7. The CDR3 consists of 12 residues. Germline V lookup: CDR1 LGHDT, CDR2 YNNKEL (reference sequence). CDR3: CASSQSSYEQYF.

The chain uses TRBV6-1 and TRBJ1-6. The CDR3 spans 13 residues. Germline CDR1 and CDR2: MNHNS and SASEGT. CDR3 sequence: CASRDSYNSPLHF.

The rearrangement uses TRBV30 and TRBJ1-1; lacking DNA, the TRBD1 call made by TCRdb goes unchecked. This CDR3 has 13 residues. Germline CDR1 reads GTSNPN; CDR2 reads SVGIG (reference sequence). The CDR3 loop is CAWNPSRATEAFF.

The CDR3 protein is CSARESFYNEQFF. The chain joins TRBV20-1 to TRBJ2-1. Germline CDR1 DFQATT, CDR2 SNEGSKA (reference sequence). The CDR3 has 13 amino acids.

The chain uses TRBV28 and TRBJ1-1. CDR3 length: 11 amino acids. In germline, CDR1 is MDHEN, CDR2 SYDVKM. This CDR3 reads CATTGHTEAFF.

The rearrangement links TRBV5-4 to TRBJ2-6; TCRdb's D gene call, TRBD1, goes unchecked for lack of DNA. This CDR3 spans 16 amino acids. Per germline, CDR1 SGHNT and CDR2 YYREEE (reference sequence). The CDR3 spells CASSLALSPGANVLTF. The full variable domain, rest sourced from reference TRBV5-4 and TRBJ2-6, is ETGVTQSPTHLIKTRGQQVTLRCSSQSGHNTVSWYQQALGQGPQFIFQYYREEENGRGNFPPRFSGLQFPNYSSELNVNALELDDSALYLCASSLALSPGANVLTFGAGSRLTVL.

The chain recombines TRBV2 with TRBJ2-1; TCRdb's D gene call, TRBD2, goes unchecked for lack of DNA. The CDR3 length is 15 residues. CDR1 is SNHLY and CDR2 is FYNNEI in the germline V gene. The CDR3 sequence: CASRELAGGYNEQFF.

The rearrangement uses TRBV20-1 and TRBJ2-1; without DNA, the TCRdb call of TRBD1 cannot be checked. CDR1 DFQATT and CDR2 SNEGSKA come from the germline V gene (reference sequence). CDR3 size: 16 residues. The CDR3 sequence is CSAKGGAGVSYNEQFF.